Below are 6 T cell receptor beta chains sequenced from a single sample in a study of blood T cells in healthy people across ages. The second PCR ran about 6 to 12 cycles with a sample-barcoded 5' primer and J-beta primers. TCRdb re-derived calls from the 5' RACE reads in MiXCR, one entry per CDR3 protein. The data contain 700,000 to 1,000,000 distinct CDR3 sequences, roughly 44% of them singletons. The sample comprised blood. The receptors derive from a man aged 55 to 70 in good health.

In this sample, this clonotype turned up a few times. The V call is TRBV3-1, the J call TRBJ2-5; unclear D gene. V gave up 8 bases and J gave up 5 bases, with 15 bases separating them. The CDR3 extends over 13 amino acids. The germline CDR1 and CDR2 sequences are LGHDT and YNNKEL (reference sequence). CDR3 sequence: CASDVKGGETQYF. The DNA of the CDR3 is TGTGCCAGCGACGTCAAGGGTGGGGAGACCCAGTACTTC.

This clonotype was observed a handful of times. V and J are TRBV3-1 and TRBJ2-5; D is perhaps TRBD2 (6 bases). In germline, CDR1 is LGHDT, CDR2 YNNKEL (reference sequence). The CDR3 length is 15 residues. V shed 0 bases and J shed 5 bases, with 13 bases lying between them. The CDR3 DNA follows: TGTGCCAGCAGCCAAGATCTTGGGACTGGGGAGACCCAGTACTTC. Translated: CASSQDLGTGETQYF.

This rearrangement joins TRBV7-2 to TRBJ2-3; 8 bases fit TRBD1. J gave up 3 bases and V 5 bases, and 7 bases lay outside the gene matches. The CDR3 is 15 amino acids. The germline V gene has CDR1 SGHTA and CDR2 FQGNSA. The CDR3 DNA follows: TGTGCCAGCAGCAAAAGGACAGGGCCGACAGATACGCAGTATTTT. Translation gives CASSKRTGPTDTQYF.

This clonotype was detected a few times. Compared with germline, one end of the junction differs, possibly owing to a read error. The gene calls are TRBV7-9 and TRBJ2-7; possible D gene TRBD2, 7 bases. This CDR3 has 15 amino acids. Germline V lookup: CDR1 SEHNR, CDR2 FQNEAQ (reference sequence). The CDR3 loop reads CASILMGGGIYEQYF. Written as DNA, the CDR3 is TGTGCCAGCATCTTAATGGGGGGGGGCATTTACGAGCAGTACTTC.

This clonotype was observed a few times. The chain has TRBV6-6 and TRBJ2-7; no clear D. The CDR3 loop spans 13 amino acids. V was pared by 6 bases and J by 3 bases, with 12 bases between. Germline values: CDR1 MNHNY, CDR2 SVGAGI (reference sequence). CDR3: CASSPGGNYEQYF. The CDR3 region has the DNA TGTGCCAGCAGCCCCGGCGGCAACTACGAGCAGTACTTC.

This chain uses TRBV7-2 with TRBJ1-1; no definite D call. CDR1 is SGHTA and CDR2 is FQGNSA in the germline V gene. V lost 5 bases and J lost 0, with 10 bases in between. The CDR3 consists of 14 residues. CDR3 loop: CASSPRSLNTEAFF. The CDR3 DNA is TGTGCCAGCAGCCCCCGTTCGTTGAACACTGAAGCTTTCTTT. Full variable domain (rest looked up from reference TRBV7-2 and TRBJ1-1): GAGVSQSPSNKVTEKGKDVELRCDPISGHTALYWYRQSLGQGLEFLIYFQGNSAPDKSGLPSDRFSAERTGGSVSTLTIQRTQQEDSAVYLCASSPRSLNTEAFFGQGTRLTVV.